The 23 T cell receptor beta chains below all came from one sample that was sequenced in a study of blood T cell repertoires in COVID-19. Profiling relied on immunoSEQ multiplex PCR, and the TCRdb table lists in-frame clones only, not all of them. The sample yields over 70,000 clones, about 75% seen once. Input material: peripheral blood. These receptors all come from a woman of 80 years or more with acute or convalescent COVID-19.

The chain recombines TRBV5-4 with TRBJ1-6, with D possibly being TRBD1 (5 bases). The ends were cut back, 2 bases at V and 10 bases at J, with 19 bases in the middle. The CDR3 has 16 amino acids. CDR1 and CDR2 from the germline V gene are SGHNT and YYREEE (reference sequence). CDR3 coding DNA: TGTGCCAGCAGCTTATCCGGAGGGACGGTTGACTCACCCCTCCACTTT. It yields the protein CASSLSGGTVDSPLHF.

The V and J genes are TRBV28 and TRBJ1-5; D not certain. Looked up from germline, CDR1 is MDHEN and CDR2 is SYDVKM. CDR3 length: 12 amino acids. The germline V and J ends were trimmed by 5 bases and 6 bases, with 8 bases remaining between them. As DNA, the CDR3 is TGTGCCAGCAGTATAGATCGTCAGCCCCAGCATTTT. Protein product: CASSIDRQPQHF. Using reference TRBV28 and TRBJ1-5 for the parts outside the CDR3, the full variable domain is DVKVTQSSRYLVKRTGEKVFLECVQDMDHENMFWYRQDPGLGLRLIYFSYDVKMKEKGDIPEGYSVSREKKERFSLILESASTNQTSMYLCASSIDRQPQHFGDGTRLSIL.

The V gene is TRBV11-1, the J gene TRBJ2-7, with D maybe TRBD2 (6 bases). CDR1 is SGHAT, CDR2 FQDESV, per germline (reference sequence). V lost 7 bases to trimming and J lost 2 bases, with 15 bases between them. The CDR3 extends over 14 amino acids. The CDR3 here is CASTPGPGAYEQYF. CDR3 nucleotide sequence: TGTGCCAGCACCCCCGGACCGGGGGCCTACGAGCAGTACTTC.

The gene calls are TRBV29-1 and TRBJ1-3; D is possibly TRBD1 (6 bases). This CDR3 region has 14 residues. CDR1 SQVTM and CDR2 ANQGSEA come from the germline V gene. V was trimmed by 3 bases and J by 0 bases, leaving 9 bases between them. Here the CDR3 DNA reads TGCAGCGTTGAGGACAGTTACTCTGGAAACACCATATATTTT. Its protein product is CSVEDSYSGNTIYF.

This chain links TRBV27 with TRBJ1-4; D not certain. Germline CDR1 MNHEY, CDR2 SMNVEV (reference sequence). The CDR3 extends over 13 amino acids. V shed 3 bases and J shed 5 bases, with 7 bases lying between them. For the CDR3, the DNA is TGTGCCAGCAGTTTGGCCAGGAATGAAAAACTGTTTTTT. The encoded protein is CASSLARNEKLFF.

V usage is TRBV7-3 and J usage is TRBJ1-1, with D tentatively TRBD1 (5 bases). The CDR3 sequence is 13 residues long. CDR1 and CDR2 (germline): SGHTA, FQGTGA. The V end was cut by 0 bases, the J end by 8 bases, with 10 bases between. The CDR3 nucleotides read TGTGCCAGCAGCTTAACGGTGGCAGGGGAAGCTTTCTTT. Translated: CASSLTVAGEAFF.

Only a few counts were recorded for this clone. The chain links TRBV2 to TRBJ2-2; the match to TRBD1 covers 8 bases. This CDR3 is built from 17 residues. V shed 6 bases and J 5 bases; nucleotides not matched to a gene: 14. From germline, CDR1 is SNHLY and CDR2 FYNNEI. This chain's CDR3 is CASSLSSGGARTGELFF. The CDR3 DNA follows: TGTGCCAGCAGCTTGAGTTCAGGGGGCGCTAGGACCGGGGAGCTGTTTTTT.

The J gene is TRBJ2-2, the V gene TRBV4-3, with 7 bases matching TRBD2. The germline V gene has CDR1 LGHNA and CDR2 YSLEER. V gave up 0 bases and J gave up 3 bases; unmatched junction bases: 4. The CDR3 covers 16 residues. The CDR3 DNA follows: TGCGCCAGCAGCCAAGAGCGGGGGACTTACACCGGGGAGCTGTTTTTT. It codes for CASSQERGTYTGELFF.

V and J are TRBV2 and TRBJ1-2; a possible D gene is TRBD1 (6 bases). Trimming stripped 6 bases from V and 3 bases from J, with 11 bases between. Germline V gives CDR1 SNHLY, CDR2 FYNNEI. The CDR3 is 13 amino acids. For the CDR3, the DNA is TGTGCCAGCAGCGACAACAGGGACTATGGCTACACCTTC. Residues: CASSDNRDYGYTF.

The chain has TRBV6-1 and TRBJ1-1; D is unclear. The CDR3 extends over 14 amino acids. V shed 7 bases and J shed 4 bases, with 16 bases lying between them. Germline V gene sequence: CDR1 MNHNS, CDR2 SASEGT. The CDR3 region has the DNA TGTGCCAGCATTCCCCCATCGTTGCGCACTGAAGCTTTCTTT. This codes for CASIPPSLRTEAFF.

V and J are TRBV6-2 or TRBV6-3 and TRBJ2-2; D is perhaps TRBD1 (5 bases). V lost 2 bases and J 3 bases, leaving 13 bases between the germline ends. Germline loops: CDR1 MNHEY, CDR2 SVGEGT. This CDR3 has 16 amino acids. The CDR3 coding sequence is TGTGCCAGCAGTTACCTCAGGGTCGTGGACACCGGGGAGCTGTTTTTT. It codes for CASSYLRVVDTGELFF.

The rearrangement links TRBV6-6 to TRBJ1-2; 8 bases line up with TRBD1. Germline-derived CDR1 and CDR2 are MNHNY and SVGAGI (reference sequence). This CDR3 is built from 14 residues. The junction had 6 bases not matched to a gene; V was cut back by 5 bases and J by 4 bases. CDR3 sequence: CASSASTGGYGYTF. The CDR3 nucleotides are TGTGCCAGCAGTGCCTCTACAGGGGGCTATGGCTACACCTTC.

In its sample, this clone was seen a few times. This sequence joins TRBV6-5 and TRBJ1-6; a possible D gene is TRBD1 (5 bases). Trimming took off 6 bases at V and 10 bases at J, with 13 bases between the two ends. The V gene's germline CDR1 is MNHEY and CDR2 SVGAGI. The CDR3 sequence is 13 residues long. For the CDR3, the DNA is TGTGCCAGCAGGCCAGGGTTCATATCACCCCTCCACTTT. Amino acid sequence: CASRPGFISPLHF.

This CDR3 reads CASSRGTGWDNSPLHF. CDR3 DNA: TGCGCCAGCAGCCGAGGGACAGGTTGGGATAATTCACCCCTCCACTTT. The chain carries TRBV4-3 and TRBJ1-6; 8 bases fit TRBD1. The CDR3 totals 16 residues. Germline V gives CDR1 LGHNA, CDR2 YSLEER. V lost 4 bases to trimming and J lost 5 bases; unmatched junction nucleotides: 7.

The J gene is TRBJ2-1, the V gene TRBV6-2 or TRBV6-3; a weak D match, TRBD2 (6 bases). V was cut by 4 bases and J by 5 bases, with 15 bases left in between. The CDR3 is made up of 15 amino acids. Per the germline V gene, CDR1 is MNHEY and CDR2 is SVGEGT. The DNA of the CDR3 is TGTGCCAGCAGTTCGGCCGGGGGAGGAGACAATGAGCAGTTCTTC. Residues: CASSSAGGGDNEQFF.

J is TRBJ1-4 and V is TRBV27; 7 nucleotides line up with TRBD1. J was trimmed by 0 bases and V by 8 bases; bases with no gene match: 3. Germline assignment: CDR1 MNHEY and CDR2 SMNVEV (reference sequence). The CDR3 length is 14 residues. The DNA of the CDR3 is TGTGCCAGCTCCGGGACAGCAACTAATGAAAAACTGTTTTTT. Translation gives CASSGTATNEKLFF.

In its sample, this clone was seen a few times. The chain has TRBV28 and TRBJ1-2, with D tentatively TRBD1 (5 bases). V gave up 5 bases and J gave up 4 bases, with 17 bases separating them. In germline, CDR1 is MDHEN, CDR2 SYDVKM. The CDR3 is 15 residues long. Here the CDR3 DNA reads TGTGCCAGCAGTAGGTGGGGGGATGGGAGCTATGGCTACACCTTC. It yields the protein CASSRWGDGSYGYTF.

The rearrangement joins TRBV7-9 to TRBJ2-5, with a possible D match to TRBD1 (6 bases). Germline CDR1 SEHNR, CDR2 FQNEAQ (reference sequence). V lost 1 base and J 1 base, leaving 13 bases between the germline ends. The CDR3 has 16 amino acids. This CDR3 reads CASSLGGAGVQETQYF. The CDR3 DNA sequence: TGTGCCAGCAGCTTAGGGGGAGCAGGGGTCCAAGAGACCCAGTACTTC. Full variable domain (rest looked up from reference TRBV7-9 and TRBJ2-5): DTGVSQNPRHKITKRGQNVTFRCDPISEHNRLYWYRQTLGQGPEFLTYFQNEAQLEKSRLLSDRFSAERPKGSFSTLEIQRTEQGDSAMYLCASSLGGAGVQETQYFGPGTRLLVL.

The V gene is TRBV3-1 (or the pseudogene TRBV3-2), the J gene TRBJ1-1; the D is unclear. Trimming shortened V by 0 bases and J by 0 bases, and 11 bases separated the two germline ends. Looked up from germline, CDR1 is LGHDT and CDR2 is YNNKEL (reference sequence). The CDR3 consists of 16 residues. The CDR3 bases are TGTGCCAGCAGCCAAGACCCCCCAGTGATGAACACTGAAGCTTTCTTT. It translates to CASSQDPPVMNTEAFF.

This clone has only a few counts. The chain recombines TRBV5-6 with TRBJ2-3; TRBD1 matches 7 bases. V lost 6 bases, J lost 1 base, and 8 bases stayed unmatched. CDR1 and CDR2 (germline): SGHDT, YYEEEE. The length of the CDR3 is 15 residues. For the CDR3, the DNA is TGTGCCAGCATCACCCTCGGGACAGGCACAGATACGCAGTATTTT. Translation: CASITLGTGTDTQYF.

The chain carries TRBV12-3 or TRBV12-4 and TRBJ1-5, with a weak D call TRBD1 (5 bases). Trimming took off 3 bases at V and 7 bases at J, with 7 bases between the two ends. CDR3 length: 12 residues. The CDR3 loop reads CASSFQGQPQHF. CDR3 sequence (DNA): TGTGCCAGCAGTTTTCAGGGACAGCCCCAGCATTTT.

The J gene is TRBJ1-6, the V gene TRBV28, with D tentatively TRBD1 (5 bases). Germline V gene data show CDR1 as MDHEN and CDR2 as SYDVKM. V was shortened by 4 bases and J by 12 bases, with 16 bases between the two germline ends. The CDR3 consists of 14 residues. This CDR3 is CASSSNRDSRPLHF. The CDR3 DNA follows: TGTGCCAGCAGTTCCAATCGGGACTCCAGACCCCTCCACTTT.

This clone was seen just once. The chain couples TRBV19 to TRBJ1-4; 7 bases agree with TRBD1. The V gene end was trimmed by 6 bases and the J gene end by 7 bases; junction bases not matched to a gene: 11. From germline, CDR1 is LNHDA and CDR2 SQIVND (reference sequence). This CDR3 has 15 residues. CDR3 protein: CASSQRQGRGEKLFF. CDR3 sequence (DNA): TGTGCCAGTAGCCAACGACAGGGAAGGGGTGAAAAACTGTTTTTT. The full variable domain, rest sourced from reference TRBV19 and TRBJ1-4, is DGGITQSPKYLFRKEGQNVTLSCEQNLNHDAMYWYRQDPGQGLRLIYYSQIVNDFQKGDIAEGYSVSREKKESFPLTVTSAQKNPTAFYLCASSQRQGRGEKLFFGSGTQLSVL.